The source of this T cell receptor (beta chain) is a study of cytomegalovirus exposure and HLA in healthy donors. As for the study in general: Of about 390 genotyped donors, around 80% grouped in the Caucasian-associated ancestry cluster. Findings and limits, study-wide: As a later analysis revealed, the rate of TCR association differed by HLA locus, with DRB1 most and HLA-C fewest. A later analysis reportedly found fewer N-insertions in an Asian-associated ancestry cluster than the roughly 670-donor mean.

This CDR3 has 15 residues. The germline V gene has CDR1 SNHLY and CDR2 FYNNEI. Trimming removed 3 bases at V and 2 bases at J, with 13 bases between. Concerning this clone itself: What it binds is unknown.

Both 60 Vbeta primers and 13 Jbeta primers went into the PCR. Only in-frame clones appear in the TCRdb table, and some are missing; sequencing was by immunoSEQ multiplex PCR. In the table there are 130,000 to 150,000 clones, around 82% of which are singletons. The clonotype originates from a middle-aged man in good health and CMV-seropositive. The chain couples TRBV2 to TRBJ1-2; D possibly corresponds to TRBD1 (5 bases). Sequenced: PBMCs. The CDR3 reads CASSDPGLRNYGYTF. CDR3 nucleotides: TGTGCCAGCAGTGATCCGGGACTACGGAACTATGGCTACACCTTC.